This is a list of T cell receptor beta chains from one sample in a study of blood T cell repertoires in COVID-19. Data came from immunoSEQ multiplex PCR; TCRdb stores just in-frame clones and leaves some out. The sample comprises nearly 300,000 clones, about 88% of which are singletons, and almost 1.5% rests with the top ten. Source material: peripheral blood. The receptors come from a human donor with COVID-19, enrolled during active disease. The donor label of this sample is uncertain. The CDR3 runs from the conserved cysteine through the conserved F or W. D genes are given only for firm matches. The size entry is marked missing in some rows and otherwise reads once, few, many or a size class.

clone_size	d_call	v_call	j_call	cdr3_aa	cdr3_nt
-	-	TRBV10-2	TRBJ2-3	CASADSTLDTQYF	TGCGCCAGTGCCGACTCGACCCTAGATACGCAGTATTTT
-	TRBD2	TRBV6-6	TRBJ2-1	CASGGGTSYNEQFF	TGTGCCAGCGGCGGCGGGACTAGTTACAATGAGCAGTTCTTC
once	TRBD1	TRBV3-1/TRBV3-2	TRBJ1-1	CASSQPGQGAGTEAFF	TGTGCCAGCAGCCAGCCGGGACAGGGGGCCGGGACTGAAGCTTTCTTT
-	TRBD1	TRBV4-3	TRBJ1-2	CASSQDTGAGYGYTF	TGCGCCAGCAGCCAAGACACAGGGGCGGGCTATGGCTACACCTTC
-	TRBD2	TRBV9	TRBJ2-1	CASSPRTSGRASDEQFF	TGTGCCAGCAGCCCCCGGACTAGCGGGAGGGCCTCGGATGAGCAGTTCTTC
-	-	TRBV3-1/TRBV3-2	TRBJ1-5	CASSQEWGGGQPQHF	TGTGCCAGCAGCCAAGAGTGGGGCGGCGGTCAGCCCCAGCATTTT
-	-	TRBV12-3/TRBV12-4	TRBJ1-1	CASSSLSVTEAFF	TGTGCCAGCAGCTCCCTTAGCGTCACTGAAGCTTTCTTT
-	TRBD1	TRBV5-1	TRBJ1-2	CASRGGQESLGYTF	TGCGCCAGCAGGGGGGGACAGGAGTCCCTTGGCTACACCTTC
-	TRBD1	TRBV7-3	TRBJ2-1	CASSLTAGQGYNEQFF	TGTGCCAGCAGCTTAACGGCGGGACAGGGTTACAATGAGCAGTTCTTC
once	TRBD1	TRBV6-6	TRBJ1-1	CAYGQGRNTEAFF	TGTGCCTATGGACAGGGTCGGAACACTGAAGCTTTCTTT
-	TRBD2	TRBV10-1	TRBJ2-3	CASSDGASGARWDTQYF	TGCGCCAGCAGTGATGGGGCTAGCGGGGCCCGATGGGATACGCAGTATTTT
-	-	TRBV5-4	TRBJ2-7	CASSTPQSEQYF	TGTGCCAGCAGCACACCCCAGTCCGAGCAGTACTTC
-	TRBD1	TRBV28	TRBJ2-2	CASSTDRGTGELFF	TGTGCCAGCAGTACGGACAGGGGAACCGGGGAGCTGTTTTTT
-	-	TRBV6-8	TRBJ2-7	CASSYRRGGGSLCEQYF	TGTGCCAGCAGTTACCGCCGAGGGGGAGGGTCCCTTTGCGAGCAGTACTTC
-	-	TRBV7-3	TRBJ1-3	CASSADRNTIYF	TGTGCCAGCAGCGCGGACAGAAACACCATATATTTT
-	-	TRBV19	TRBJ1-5	CASSPRQEGNQPQHF	TGTGCCAGTAGTCCCAGGCAGGAGGGAAATCAGCCCCAGCATTTT
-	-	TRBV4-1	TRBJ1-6	CASSQGAGVFSSPLHF	TGCGCCAGCAGCCAAGGGGCAGGGGTCTTTAGTTCACCCCTCCACTTT
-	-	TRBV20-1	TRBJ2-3	CSASLVGAILQYF	TGCAGTGCTAGTCTCGTGGGAGCGATCTTACAGTATTTT
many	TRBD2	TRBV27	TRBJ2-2	CASSSLVSGSWSNTGELFF	TGTGCCAGCAGTTCCCTTGTCAGCGGGAGTTGGTCGAACACCGGGGAGCTGTTTTTT
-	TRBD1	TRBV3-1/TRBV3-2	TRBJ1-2	CASGSSRDRVNYGYTF	TGTGCCAGCGGATCATCCCGGGACAGGGTAAACTATGGCTACACCTTC
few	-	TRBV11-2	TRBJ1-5	CASSLVPGQPQHF	TGTGCCAGCAGCTTAGTGCCTGGCCAGCCCCAGCATTTT
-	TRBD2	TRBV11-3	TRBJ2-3	CASSHATSGSTDTQYF	TGTGCCAGCAGCCACGCTACTAGCGGGAGTACAGATACGCAGTATTTT
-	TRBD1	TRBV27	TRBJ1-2	CASRMGQHPNYGYTF	TGTGCCAGCAGAATGGGACAGCATCCAAACTATGGCTACACCTTC
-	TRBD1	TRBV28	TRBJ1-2	CASQLGGQENYGYTF	TGTGCCAGCCAACTCGGGGGACAGGAGAACTATGGCTACACCTTC
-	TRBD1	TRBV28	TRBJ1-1	CASSFPLGTGFTEAFF	TGTGCCAGCAGTTTCCCCCTCGGGACAGGGTTCACTGAAGCTTTCTTT
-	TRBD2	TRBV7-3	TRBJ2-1	CASSLTSGNNEQFF	TGTGCCAGCAGCTTGACTAGCGGGAACAATGAGCAGTTCTTC
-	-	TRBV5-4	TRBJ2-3	CASSPTADTQYF	TGTGCCAGCAGCCCTACCGCAGATACGCAGTATTTT
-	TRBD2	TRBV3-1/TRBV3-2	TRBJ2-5	CASHRGSSGRALVETQYF	TGTGCCAGCCACAGAGGGAGTAGCGGGAGGGCCTTAGTAGAGACCCAGTACTTC
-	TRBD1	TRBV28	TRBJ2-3	CASRLQGSLGTDTQYF	TGTGCCAGCAGACTACAGGGGAGTCTGGGCACAGATACGCAGTATTTT
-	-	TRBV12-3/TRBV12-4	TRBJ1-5	CASSLQSNQPQHF	TGTGCCAGCAGTCTTCAGTCCAATCAGCCCCAGCATTTT
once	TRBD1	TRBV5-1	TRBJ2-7	CASSSTGAYEQYF	TGCGCCAGCAGTTCCACAGGGGCCTACGAGCAGTACTTC
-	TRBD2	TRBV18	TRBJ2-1	CASSPVRGRSNEQFF	TGTGCCAGCTCTCCGGTTCGCGGGAGGTCGAATGAGCAGTTCTTC
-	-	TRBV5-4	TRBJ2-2	CASSLLGRERMTGELFF	TGTGCCAGCAGCTTGTTGGGTCGGGAGCGCATGACCGGGGAGCTGTTTTTT
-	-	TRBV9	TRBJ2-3	CASSVRDLTDTQYF	TGTGCCAGCAGCGTACGGGATCTCACAGATACGCAGTATTTT
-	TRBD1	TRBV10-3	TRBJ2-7	CAISGQGAYEQYF	TGTGCCATCAGTGGACAGGGCGCCTACGAGCAGTACTTC
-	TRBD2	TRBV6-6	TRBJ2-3	CASSFQLAGRTDTQYF	TGTGCCAGCAGTTTCCAACTAGCGGGGCGCACAGATACGCAGTATTTT
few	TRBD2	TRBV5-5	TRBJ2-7	CASSVTGTSGSSYEQYF	TGTGCCAGCAGTGTGACCGGGACTAGCGGGAGCTCCTACGAGCAGTACTTC
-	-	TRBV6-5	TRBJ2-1	CASSNVGEQFF	TGTGCCAGCAGTAACGTCGGTGAGCAGTTCTTC
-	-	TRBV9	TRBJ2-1	CASSVSQRAPYNEQFF	TGTGCCAGCAGCGTCTCCCAGCGGGCACCTTACAATGAGCAGTTCTTC
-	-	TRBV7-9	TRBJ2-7	CASSSSGTYEQYF	TGTGCCAGCAGCTCCAGCGGTACCTACGAGCAGTACTTC
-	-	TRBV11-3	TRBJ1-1	CASSSRGTEAFF	TGTGCCAGCAGCTCCCGCGGCACTGAAGCTTTCTTT
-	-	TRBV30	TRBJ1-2	CAWTPPGRIYGYTF	TGTGCCTGGACCCCCCCCGGCAGGATCTATGGCTACACCTTC
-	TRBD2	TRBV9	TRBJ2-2	CASSVGGRAGGLHGELFF	TGTGCCAGCAGCGTAGGAGGAAGAGCGGGAGGGTTGCACGGGGAGCTGTTTTTT
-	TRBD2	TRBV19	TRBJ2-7	CASSMGLAGGGYEQYF	TGTGCCAGTAGTATGGGACTAGCGGGAGGGGGCTACGAGCAGTACTTC
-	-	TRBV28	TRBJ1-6	CASSPLLEGSPLHF	TGTGCCAGCAGTCCCCTCCTGGAGGGATCACCCCTCCACTTT
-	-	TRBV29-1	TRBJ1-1	CSPGRNTEAFF	TGCAGCCCAGGGCGGAACACTGAAGCTTTCTTT
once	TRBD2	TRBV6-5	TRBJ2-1	CASSSWSGRYNEQFF	TGTGCCAGCAGCTCCTGGAGCGGGAGGTACAATGAGCAGTTCTTC
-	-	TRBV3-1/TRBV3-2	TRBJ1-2	CASSQGPGDSYGYTF	TGTGCCAGCAGCCAAGGGCCGGGAGACAGCTATGGCTACACCTTC
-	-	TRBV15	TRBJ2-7	CATSRAIGMAREQYF	TGTGCCACCAGCAGAGCTATAGGAATGGCTAGGGAGCAGTACTTC
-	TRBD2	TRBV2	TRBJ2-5	CASSEWASGSGETQYF	TGTGCCAGCAGTGAATGGGCTAGCGGGAGCGGGGAGACCCAGTACTTC
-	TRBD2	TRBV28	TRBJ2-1	CASSVYSGNEQFF	TGTGCCAGCAGTGTATATAGCGGGAATGAGCAGTTCTTC
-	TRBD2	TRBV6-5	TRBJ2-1	CASKKSGGEYNEQFF	TGTGCCAGCAAGAAAAGCGGGGGGGAATACAATGAGCAGTTCTTC
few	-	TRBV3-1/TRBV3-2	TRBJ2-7	CASSQGQAIYEQYF	TGTGCCAGCAGCCAAGGACAAGCTATTTACGAGCAGTACTTC
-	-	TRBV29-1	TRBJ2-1	CSVDRLGSYNEQFF	TGCAGCGTTGACCGATTGGGGAGTTACAATGAGCAGTTCTTC
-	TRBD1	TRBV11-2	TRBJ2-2	CASSFRTGDTGELFF	TGTGCCAGCAGCTTCCGGACAGGTGACACCGGGGAGCTGTTTTTT
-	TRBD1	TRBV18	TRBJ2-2	CASSPRQGIGELFF	TGTGCCAGCTCACCTCGACAGGGGATCGGGGAGCTGTTTTTT
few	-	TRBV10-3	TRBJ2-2	CAISDDRNTGELFF	TGTGCCATCAGTGACGACAGGAACACCGGGGAGCTGTTTTTT
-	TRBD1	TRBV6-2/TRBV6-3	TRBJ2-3	CASSYIYQDRVSDTQYF	TGTGCCAGCAGTTACATATATCAGGACAGGGTGTCAGATACGCAGTATTTT
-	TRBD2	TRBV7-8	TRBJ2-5	CASSLNRRVAGETQYF	TGTGCCAGCAGCTTAAATCGGCGGGTAGCGGGAGAGACCCAGTACTTC
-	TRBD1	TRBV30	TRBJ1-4	CAWSSTGGNEKLFF	TGTGCCTGGAGTAGCACAGGGGGGAATGAAAAACTGTTTTTT